The 20 T cell receptor beta chains below come from one sample, sequenced in a study of T cell responses to AZD1222 COVID-19 vaccine. Using immunoSEQ multiplex PCR, the repertoire was profiled, and TCRdb retains in-frame clones only, with some absent. The data show approximately 70,000 clones, more than 75% seen once. The sample was peripheral blood, taken 28 days after the second dose of the MenACWY control vaccine. These receptors were collected from an adult who received the MenACWY meningococcal vaccine as a control.

The V gene is TRBV2, the J gene TRBJ1-1; weak D call: TRBD1 (6 bases). Germline V gene lookup returns CDR1 SNHLY and CDR2 FYNNEI. Trimming took 5 bases from V and 0 from J, leaving 13 bases between them. The CDR3 runs 15 residues. The CDR3 sequence is CASSSDSIMNTEAFF. The CDR3 bases are TGTGCCAGCAGTTCGGACAGTATAATGAACACTGAAGCTTTCTTT.

V and J are TRBV5-4 and TRBJ2-5, with TRBD2 matching 8 bases. The CDR3 is 14 residues long. Germline V lookup: CDR1 SGHNT, CDR2 YYREEE (reference sequence). With 1 base clipped from V and 2 bases from J, the junction kept 1 base outside the gene matches. The CDR3 DNA follows: TGTGCCAGCAGCTTGCGGGGGGGGCAAGAGACCCAGTACTTC. Translated: CASSLRGGQETQYF.

V and J are TRBV9 and TRBJ2-7; 12 bases are shared with TRBD2. Germline CDR1 is SGDLS and CDR2 is YYNGEE. The CDR3 spans 14 residues. The V segment lost 4 bases and the J segment 6 bases; nucleotides outside the gene matches: 5. The CDR3 loop reads CASSPGLAGSEQYF. CDR3 DNA: TGTGCCAGCAGCCCCGGACTAGCGGGGAGCGAGCAGTACTTC.

This sequence joins TRBV19 and TRBJ2-6, with TRBD2 as a possible D gene (6 bases). CDR3 size: 16 residues. The V gene lost 7 bases and the J gene lost 0 bases, with 13 bases spanning the gap. Germline loops: CDR1 LNHDA, CDR2 SQIVND (reference sequence). DNA for the CDR3: TGTGCCAGTACCCTCCCGGGAGCCTCTGGGGCCAACGTCCTGACTTTC. Translated: CASTLPGASGANVLTF.

CDR3 sequence: CASSLLGATEAFF. The CDR3 coding sequence is TGCGCCAGCAGCTTGTTGGGGGCCACTGAAGCTTTCTTT. V usage is TRBV5-1 and J usage is TRBJ1-1; the D gene is possibly TRBD1 (6 bases). CDR1 SGHRS and CDR2 YFSETQ come from the germline V gene. Trimming took 1 base from V and 4 from J, leaving 8 bases between them. This CDR3 has 13 amino acids.

V gene TRBV10-3 combines with J gene TRBJ2-2; no clear D gene. Germline values: CDR1 ENHRY, CDR2 SYGVKD. This CDR3 is built from 14 residues. Trimming stripped 2 bases from V and 7 bases from J, with 11 bases between. The CDR3 loop reads CAISEPTSHGELFF. For the CDR3, the DNA is TGTGCCATCAGTGAGCCGACAAGTCACGGGGAGCTGTTTTTT.

This chain links TRBV28 with TRBJ2-7; the D gene is possibly TRBD2 (5 bases). Germline V lookup: CDR1 MDHEN, CDR2 SYDVKM. V lost 1 base to trimming and J lost 4 bases, with 14 bases between them. The CDR3 length is 15 residues. In DNA, the CDR3 is TGTGCCAGCAGTTTATCGGCGGAGGCGGGTTACGAGCAGTACTTC. As protein: CASSLSAEAGYEQYF.

The V gene is TRBV11-2, the J gene TRBJ2-1; 11 nucleotides align to TRBD2. Germline CDR1 reads SGHAT; CDR2 reads FQNNGV. The CDR3 extends over 17 amino acids. V lost 0 bases and J lost 9; bases outside the gene matches: 10. The CDR3 nucleotides read TGTGCCAGCAGCTTAGATCCTACTAGCGGGAGAAGGGGTGAGCAGTTCTTC. Encoded protein: CASSLDPTSGRRGEQFF.

The chain has TRBV21-1 and TRBJ2-1; no check of the table's D call, TRBD1, against the DNA was made. TRBV21-1 is an annotated pseudogene. CDR3 length equals 14 residues. CDR3 bases: TGTGCCAGCAGAGGGGGTGCACCGTACAATGAGCAGTTCTTC. It yields the protein CASRGGAPYNEQFF.

The DNA for the CDR3 is TGTGCCAGCAGTGAACAGGCGAGGGACGGGCTAGGGCCCCAGCATTTT. Residues: CASSEQARDGLGPQHF. The rearrangement uses TRBV6-1 and TRBJ1-5; weak D call: TRBD1 (5 bases). V lost 2 bases to trimming and J lost 9 bases, with 20 bases between them. CDR3 length: 16 amino acids. Germline V gene data show CDR1 as MNHNS and CDR2 as SASEGT.

The CDR3 DNA reads as TGTGCCAGCAGCCGACAGGGACCAGATGGCTACACCTTC. Translated: CASSRQGPDGYTF. The chain links TRBV14 to TRBJ1-2; TRBD1 matches 7 bases. Germline values: CDR1 SGHDN, CDR2 FVKESK. CDR3 size: 13 residues. V shed 4 bases, J shed 6 bases, and the junction held 5 bases outside the gene matches. Drawing the rest from reference TRBV14 and TRBJ1-2, the complete variable domain is EAGVTQFPSHSVIEKGQTVTLRCDPISGHDNLYWYRRVMGKEIKFLLHFVKESKQDESGMPNNRFLAERTGGTYSTLKVQPAELEDSGVYFCASSRQGPDGYTFGSGTRLTVV.

V usage is TRBV3-1 (or the pseudogene TRBV3-2) and J usage is TRBJ1-5, with D possibly matching TRBD1 (5 bases). The CDR3 is 13 amino acids. Trimming took 4 bases from V and 4 from J, leaving 8 bases between them. The germline V gene encodes CDR1 LGHDT and CDR2 YNNKEL (reference sequence). The CDR3 nucleotides are TGTGCCAGCAGCCCGTACAGGAATCAGCCCCAGCATTTT. Protein: CASSPYRNQPQHF.

The chain couples TRBV6-4 to TRBJ2-1, with 7 bases identical to TRBD1. The trim removed 3 bases at V and 2 bases at J, leaving 4 bases unmatched. Germline CDR1 MRHNA, CDR2 SNTAGT. The CDR3 covers 15 residues. The DNA for the CDR3 is TGTGCCAGCAGTGAGTGGGACAGCGCCTACAATGAGCAGTTCTTC. This sequence encodes CASSEWDSAYNEQFF.

The chain recombines TRBV4-3 with TRBJ1-1; D unresolved. The V end lost 0 bases, the J end lost 9 bases, and 14 bases lay between the germline ends. Germline CDR1 is LGHNA and CDR2 is YSLEER. The CDR3 contains 14 residues. The CDR3 DNA follows: TGCGCCAGCAGCCAAGAGTTGAGTCAGTCAAAAGCTTTCTTT. Protein: CASSQELSQSKAFF.

The rearrangement joins TRBV4-1 to TRBJ1-2; D gene uncertain. CDR3 size: 15 residues. Germline CDR1 and CDR2: MGHRA and YSYEKL. V lost 0 bases and J 2 bases, leaving 10 bases between the germline ends. CDR3 DNA sequence: TGCGCCAGCAGCCAAGATCCCGGCGTAAACTATGGCTACACCTTC. Translated, it gives CASSQDPGVNYGYTF.

The genes are TRBV24-1 and TRBJ2-3, with TRBD2 matching over 15 bases. In germline, CDR1 is KGHDR, CDR2 SFDVKD. This CDR3 has 18 amino acids. Germline trimming cut 3 bases from V and 5 bases from J; bases unmatched to any gene: 8. CDR3 coding DNA: TGTGCCACCAGTGATAGGACTAGCGGGGGGGCCGTCATAGATACGCAGTATTTT. Its protein is CATSDRTSGGAVIDTQYF.

This rearrangement joins TRBV5-1 to TRBJ2-1; 9 nucleotides agree with TRBD2. CDR3 size: 17 residues. The junction had 9 bases not matched to a gene; V was cut back by 4 bases and J by 1 base. Per germline, CDR1 SGHRS and CDR2 YFSETQ. The CDR3 loop reads CASSRYSLAGSYNEQFF. CDR3 DNA sequence: TGCGCCAGCAGCCGGTACAGTCTAGCGGGGTCCTACAATGAGCAGTTCTTC.

A remark on this clone: This sample also contains other DNA sequences that code for the same CDR3. The chain joins TRBV12-3 or TRBV12-4 to TRBJ2-7; D remains ambiguous. Trimming took 2 bases from V and 3 from J, leaving 5 bases between them. The CDR3 totals 12 residues. The CDR3 region has the DNA TGTGCCAGCAGTTTACTCGGCTACGAGCAGTACTTC. Translating it yields CASSLLGYEQYF.

The table lists this clone with a few counts. V usage is TRBV5-5 and J usage is TRBJ1-3; 7 bases map to TRBD1. The trim removed 0 bases at V and 7 bases at J, leaving 7 bases unmatched. Germline loops: CDR1 SGHKS, CDR2 YYEKEE (reference sequence). This CDR3 spans 15 amino acids. The CDR3 bases are TGTGCCAGCAGCTTGGAGGGACAGAGCGCCAACACCATATATTTT. This translates into CASSLEGQSANTIYF.

The chain recombines TRBV30 with TRBJ2-7; 7 bases fit TRBD1. The J segment lost 7 bases and the V segment lost 2 bases, leaving 8 bases of the junction unmatched. The CDR3 runs 13 residues. Looked up from germline, CDR1 is GTSNPN and CDR2 is SVGIG (reference sequence). This CDR3 reads CAWSRQGQGEQYF. The CDR3 DNA is TGTGCCTGGAGTCGACAGGGTCAAGGAGAGCAGTACTTC.